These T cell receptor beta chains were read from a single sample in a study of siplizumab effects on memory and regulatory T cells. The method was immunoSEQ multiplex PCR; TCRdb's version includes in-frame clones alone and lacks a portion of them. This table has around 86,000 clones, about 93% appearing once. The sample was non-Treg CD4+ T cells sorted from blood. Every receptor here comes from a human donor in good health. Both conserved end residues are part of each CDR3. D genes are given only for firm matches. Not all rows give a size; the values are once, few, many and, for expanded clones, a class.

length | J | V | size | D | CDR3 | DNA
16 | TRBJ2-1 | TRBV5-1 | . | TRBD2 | CASSDTPSGRYNEQFF | TGCGCCAGCAGCGATACCCCAAGCGGGAGGTACAATGAGCAGTTCTTC
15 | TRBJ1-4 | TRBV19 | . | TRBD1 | CASSSSSQGYEKLFF | TGTGCCAGTAGTTCTTCATCACAGGGGTATGAAAAACTGTTTTTT
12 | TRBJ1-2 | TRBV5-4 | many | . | CASSFERGGYTF | TGTGCCAGCAGCTTTGAGAGGGGTGGCTACACCTTC
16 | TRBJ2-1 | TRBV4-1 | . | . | CASSQVRSYSYNEQFF | TGCGCCAGCAGCCAGGTCCGAAGTTACTCCTACAATGAGCAGTTCTTC
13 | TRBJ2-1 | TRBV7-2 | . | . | CASSLGYFDEQFF | TGTGCCAGCAGCTTAGGGTATTTCGATGAGCAGTTCTTC
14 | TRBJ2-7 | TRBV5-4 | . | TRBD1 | CASSFGQGRYEQYF | TGTGCCAGCAGCTTCGGACAGGGGCGCTACGAGCAGTACTTC
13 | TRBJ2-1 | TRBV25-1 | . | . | CASVRSSYNEQFF | TGTGCCAGCGTAAGGAGCTCCTACAATGAGCAGTTCTTC
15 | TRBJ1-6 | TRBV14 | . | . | CASSLSIGAVSPLHF | TGTGCCAGCAGCTTAAGTATTGGGGCAGTTTCACCCCTCCACTTT
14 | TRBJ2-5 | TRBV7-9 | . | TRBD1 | CASSATGGRKTQYF | TGTGCCAGCAGCGCCACAGGGGGCAGGAAGACCCAGTACTTC
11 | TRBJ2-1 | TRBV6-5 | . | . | CARIQTNEQFF | TGTGCCAGAATTCAAACTAATGAGCAGTTCTTC
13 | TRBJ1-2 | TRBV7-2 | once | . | CASSLEVSYGYTF | TGTGCCAGCAGCTTAGAGGTTTCCTATGGCTACACCTTC
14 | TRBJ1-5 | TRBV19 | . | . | CASSISQVVQPQHF | TGTGCCAGTAGTATCTCACAGGTGGTTCAGCCCCAGCATTTT
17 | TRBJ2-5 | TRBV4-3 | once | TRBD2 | CASSQEPSLAGGETQYF | TGCGCCAGCAGCCAAGAACCCTCACTAGCGGGAGGGGAGACCCAGTACTTC
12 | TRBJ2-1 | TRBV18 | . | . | CASSPRENAQFF | TGTGCCAGCTCACCACGAGAAAATGCGCAGTTCTTC
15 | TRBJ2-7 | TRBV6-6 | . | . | CASSRNRVTSYEQYF | TGTGCCAGCAGCCGCAACAGGGTTACGTCCTACGAGCAGTACTTC